Listed below are T cell receptor beta chains from one sample, sequenced in a study of yellow fever vaccine responses in identical twins. TCRdb reprocessed the RT-PCR reads via MiXCR and lists one record per CDR3 protein. The sample yields 18,000 or so distinct CDR3 sequences, about 56% seen once. This sample comprised T cells from blood (PBMCs), unsorted or a sorted subset (not recorded which), obtained before or after yellow fever vaccination (not recorded which). These receptors all come from a woman between 18 and 29 years old who received the yellow fever vaccine. The CDR3 runs from the conserved cysteine through the conserved F or W. A D gene is named only where the DNA matches it firmly. Clone size appears in some rows only: once, few, many, or a class for an expanded clone.

J gene	clone size	D gene	V gene	CDR3 DNA	CDR3 protein
TRBJ2-1	-	TRBD2	TRBV12-3/TRBV12-4	TGTGCCAGCAGTCTGGGAGGACTAGCGGGCCTAGAGCAGTTCTTC	CASSLGGLAGLEQFF
TRBJ2-7	few	TRBD2	TRBV13	TGTGCCAGCATGGTGACTAGCAGCTCCTACGAGCAGTACTTC	CASMVTSSSYEQYF
TRBJ1-6	few	-	TRBV20-1	TGCAGTGCTTCCAGTGGTAATTCACCCCTCCACTTT	CSASSGNSPLHF
TRBJ1-6	-	-	TRBV2	TGTGCCAGCAGGACCGGGAGGACGGATTCACCCCTCCACTTT	CASRTGRTDSPLHF
TRBJ2-1	few	TRBD2	TRBV5-1	TGCGCCAGCAGCTTGGTAGGGACTAGCGGAAACAATGAGCAGTTCTTC	CASSLVGTSGNNEQFF
TRBJ1-1	-	-	TRBV19	TGTGCCAGTAGTATAGGCGCGATCCGGGAGGTTTTCTTT	CASSIGAIREVFF
TRBJ2-1	once	-	TRBV11-2	TGTGCCAGCAGCTTACAGGGCTCCTACAATGAGCAGTTCTTC	CASSLQGSYNEQFF
TRBJ1-1	-	-	TRBV9	TGTGCCAGCAGCGTAGGGATGAACACTGAAGCTTTCTTT	CASSVGMNTEAFF
TRBJ2-1	-	-	TRBV11-3	TGTGCCAGCAGCTTAGTCTACCAAATGGCCATCAATGAGCAGTTCTTC	CASSLVYQMAINEQFF
TRBJ1-5	-	-	TRBV4-1	TGCGCCAGCAGCCGAGGGGGGGGAACCAATCAGCCCCAGCATTTT	CASSRGGGTNQPQHF
TRBJ2-1	-	TRBD2	TRBV12-3/TRBV12-4	TGTGCCAGCAGTCGTGGACTAGCGGGAGGTAATGAGCAGTTCTTC	CASSRGLAGGNEQFF
TRBJ1-2	medium-sized	-	TRBV4-1	TGCGCCAGCAGCCAAGATCTCTACACCGGGGGCTACACCTTC	CASSQDLYTGGYTF
TRBJ2-3	-	-	TRBV18	TGTGCCAGCTCCGTTGGCACAGATACGCAGTATTTT	CASSVGTDTQYF
TRBJ1-4	few	TRBD1	TRBV11-3	TGTGCCAGCAGCTTAGGGGGACAGGGGCGAGGTGAAAAACTGTTTTTT	CASSLGGQGRGEKLFF
TRBJ1-2	-	TRBD1	TRBV7-9	TGTGCCAGCAGCTGGGACAGGAACTATGGCTACACCTTC	CASSWDRNYGYTF
TRBJ1-5	-	-	TRBV19	TGTGCCAGTAGTGGTCGTCAGGGGTTGGGCAATCAGCCCCAGCATTTT	CASSGRQGLGNQPQHF
TRBJ1-5	-	-	TRBV10-3	TGTGCCATCAGTGAACGAGACGTATATAGCAATCAGCCCCAGCATTTT	CAISERDVYSNQPQHF
TRBJ1-5	few	-	TRBV3-1	TGTGCCAGCAGCCAAGCAACCAATCAGCCCCAGCATTTT	CASSQATNQPQHF
TRBJ1-1	-	-	TRBV11-3	TGTGCCAGCAGACTTCACGCTGAAGCTTTCTTT	CASRLHAEAFF
TRBJ2-5	-	-	TRBV20-1	TGCAGTGCTAGACCTCAAGAGACCCAGTACTTC	CSARPQETQYF
TRBJ2-7	-	-	TRBV11-3	TGTGCCAGCAGTGCACCCGAACAGCTCGGAGGCGAGCAGTACTTC	CASSAPEQLGGEQYF
TRBJ1-2	-	-	TRBV5-1	TGCGCCAGCAGCTTGGGGGGAGACTATGGCTACACCTTC	CASSLGGDYGYTF
TRBJ1-5	-	TRBD1	TRBV28	TGTGCCAGCAGTTTACCAACAGGGGGCGGCAATCAGCCCCAGCATTTT	CASSLPTGGGNQPQHF
TRBJ2-3	-	-	TRBV12-3/TRBV12-4	TGTGCCAGCAGTGATAGGGCCGCTAGCACAGATACGCAGTATTTT	CASSDRAASTDTQYF
TRBJ2-1	-	-	TRBV29-1	TGCAGCGTAAACCGGGACGCCAACAATGAGCAGTTCTTC	CSVNRDANNEQFF
TRBJ2-5	few	-	TRBV28	TGTGCCAGCAGTCCCGGCGGCCTCCAAGAGACCCAGTACTTC	CASSPGGLQETQYF
TRBJ2-3	-	-	TRBV28	TGTGCCAGCAGTTTATATTCGGGGGCGGCAGCCAACACAGATACGCAGTATTTT	CASSLYSGAAANTDTQYF
TRBJ2-4	-	TRBD2	TRBV2	TGTGCCAGCAGTTTGCCGGGACTAAGAATTCCGTACTTC	CASSLPGLRIPYF
TRBJ1-2	-	-	TRBV7-6	TGTGCCAGCAGCTTAGCTCAGGGTTCCTATGGCTACACCTTC	CASSLAQGSYGYTF
TRBJ1-1	few	TRBD1	TRBV29-1	TGCAGCGTGTTACGACAGGGAGTAAGTGAAGCTTTCTTT	CSVLRQGVSEAFF
TRBJ1-4	-	-	TRBV11-3	TGTGCCAGCAGCTTAGCAGGGGCTAATGAAAAACTGTTTTTC	CASSLAGANEKLFF
TRBJ2-3	-	TRBD2	TRBV4-3	TGCGCCAGCAGCCAGATCGTAGGTAGCGGGGGTCTCGATACGCAGTATTTT	CASSQIVGSGGLDTQYF
TRBJ2-4	few	-	TRBV2	TGTGCCAGCAGTGAACTATTAGCCAAAAACATTCAGTACTTC	CASSELLAKNIQYF
TRBJ2-1	-	-	TRBV29-1	TGCAGCGTTCGTCAGGGCTTCAATGAGCAGTTCTTC	CSVRQGFNEQFF
TRBJ2-1	medium-sized	-	TRBV9	TGTGCCAGCAGCGTAGAGGCAGGTTACAATGAGCAGTTCTTC	CASSVEAGYNEQFF
TRBJ2-5	-	TRBD2	TRBV15	TGTGCCACCAGCAGAGCCTTCTCGGGTGCAGCGGGAGGGCCTCAGACCCAGTACTTC	CATSRAFSGAAGGPQTQYF
TRBJ2-7	-	-	TRBV7-9	TGTGCCAGCAGCTCGGACGGGACGGTGCACTACGAGCAGTACTTC	CASSSDGTVHYEQYF
TRBJ1-5	-	-	TRBV18	TGTGCCAGCTCGGCCGTCCGCGGGGATCAGCCCCAGCATTTT	CASSAVRGDQPQHF
TRBJ2-1	-	-	TRBV12-3/TRBV12-4	TGTGCCAGCAGTTTAAAGGGACTGGACTACAATGAGCAGTTCTTC	CASSLKGLDYNEQFF
TRBJ1-3	-	TRBD1	TRBV11-1	TGTGCCAGCAGTCCTCAGGGGGCGTCAAACACCATATATTTT	CASSPQGASNTIYF
TRBJ2-7	-	-	TRBV20-1	TGCAGTGCAGGGCCGTACTCCTACGAGCAGTACTTC	CSAGPYSYEQYF
TRBJ2-7	once	TRBD2	TRBV18	TGTGCCAGCTCATTAAGTCCTCCGGGACTAGCTTTTTACGAGCAGTACTTC	CASSLSPPGLAFYEQYF
TRBJ2-3	once	-	TRBV12-3/TRBV12-4	TGTGCCAGCAGTTTCCAAGTGGCAGATACGCAGTATTTT	CASSFQVADTQYF
TRBJ2-3	-	-	TRBV28	TGTGCCGCCAGGGACACAAGCACAGATACGCAGTATTTT	CAARDTSTDTQYF